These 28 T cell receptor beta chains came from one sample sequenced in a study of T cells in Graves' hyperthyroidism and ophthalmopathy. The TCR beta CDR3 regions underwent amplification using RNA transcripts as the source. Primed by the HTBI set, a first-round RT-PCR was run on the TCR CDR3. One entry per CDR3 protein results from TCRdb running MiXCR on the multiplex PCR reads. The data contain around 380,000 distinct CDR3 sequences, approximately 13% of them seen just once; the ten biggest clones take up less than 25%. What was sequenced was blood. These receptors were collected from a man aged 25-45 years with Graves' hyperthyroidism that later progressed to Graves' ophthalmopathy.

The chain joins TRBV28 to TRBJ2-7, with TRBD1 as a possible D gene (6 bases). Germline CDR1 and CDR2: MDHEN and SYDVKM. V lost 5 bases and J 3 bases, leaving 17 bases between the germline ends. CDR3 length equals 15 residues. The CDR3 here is CASSPPRDTHYEQYF. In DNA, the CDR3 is TGTGCCAGCAGTCCTCCCCGGGACACTCACTACGAGCAGTACTTC. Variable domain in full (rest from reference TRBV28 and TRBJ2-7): DVKVTQSSRYLVKRTGEKVFLECVQDMDHENMFWYRQDPGLGLRLIYFSYDVKMKEKGDIPEGYSVSREKKERFSLILESASTNQTSMYLCASSPPRDTHYEQYFGPGTRLTVT.

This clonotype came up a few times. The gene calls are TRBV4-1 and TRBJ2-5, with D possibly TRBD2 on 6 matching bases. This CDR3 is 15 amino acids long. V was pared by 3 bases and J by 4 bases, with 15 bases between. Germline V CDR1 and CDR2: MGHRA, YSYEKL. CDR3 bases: TGCGCCAGCAGCCAGCGCGGGGCGAATTCAGAGACCCAGTACTTC. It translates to CASSQRGANSETQYF.

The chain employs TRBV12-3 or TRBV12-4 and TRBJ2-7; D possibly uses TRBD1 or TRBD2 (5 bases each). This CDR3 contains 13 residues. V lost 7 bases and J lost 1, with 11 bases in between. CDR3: CASTRGRSYEQYF. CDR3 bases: TGTGCCAGCACCCGGGGCAGGTCCTACGAGCAGTACTTC.

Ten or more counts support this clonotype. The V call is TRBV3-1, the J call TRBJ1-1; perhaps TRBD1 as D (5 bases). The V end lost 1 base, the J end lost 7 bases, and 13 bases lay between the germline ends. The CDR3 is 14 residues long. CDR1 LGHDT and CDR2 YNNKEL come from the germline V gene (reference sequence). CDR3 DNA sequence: TGTGCCAGCAGCCAAGCGACAGAGGGCGATGAAGCTTTCTTT. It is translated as CASSQATEGDEAFF.

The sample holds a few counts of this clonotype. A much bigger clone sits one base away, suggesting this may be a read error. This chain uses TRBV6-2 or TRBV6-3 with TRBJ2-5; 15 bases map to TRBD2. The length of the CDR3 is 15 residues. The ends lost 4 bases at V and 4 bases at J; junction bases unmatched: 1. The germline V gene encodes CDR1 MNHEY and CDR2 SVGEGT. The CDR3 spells CASSWTSGGAETQYF. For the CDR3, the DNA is TGTGCCAGCAGTTGGACTAGCGGGGGGGCAGAGACCCAGTACTTC.

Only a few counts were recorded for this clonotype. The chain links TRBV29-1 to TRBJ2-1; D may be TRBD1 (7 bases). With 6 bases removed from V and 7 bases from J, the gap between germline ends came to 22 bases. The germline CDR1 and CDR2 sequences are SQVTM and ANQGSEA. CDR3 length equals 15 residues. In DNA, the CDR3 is TGCAGCGTGACTAGGGACAGAATCCGTTGGAATGAGCAGTTCTTC. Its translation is CSVTRDRIRWNEQFF.

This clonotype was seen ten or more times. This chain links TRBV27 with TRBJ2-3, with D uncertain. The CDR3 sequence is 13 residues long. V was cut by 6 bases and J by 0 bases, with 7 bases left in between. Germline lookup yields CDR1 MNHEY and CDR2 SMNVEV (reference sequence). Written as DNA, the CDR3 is TGTGCCAGCAGCTTGGGGAGCACAGATACGCAGTATTTT. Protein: CASSLGSTDTQYF.

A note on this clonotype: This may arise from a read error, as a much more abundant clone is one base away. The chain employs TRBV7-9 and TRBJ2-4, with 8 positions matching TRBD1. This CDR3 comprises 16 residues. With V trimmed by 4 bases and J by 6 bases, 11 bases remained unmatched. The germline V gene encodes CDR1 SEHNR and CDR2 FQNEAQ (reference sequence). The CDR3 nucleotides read TGTGCCAGCAGCTCAGTCGAGGGGACAGGTCGAAACATTCAGTACTTC. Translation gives CASSSVEGTGRNIQYF.

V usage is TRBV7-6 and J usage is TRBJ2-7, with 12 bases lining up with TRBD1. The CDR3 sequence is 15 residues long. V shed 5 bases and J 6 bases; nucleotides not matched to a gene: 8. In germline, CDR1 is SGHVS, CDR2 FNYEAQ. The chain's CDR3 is CASSRGDRGPGEQYF. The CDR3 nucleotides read TGTGCCAGCAGCCGGGGGGACAGGGGGCCGGGCGAGCAGTACTTC.

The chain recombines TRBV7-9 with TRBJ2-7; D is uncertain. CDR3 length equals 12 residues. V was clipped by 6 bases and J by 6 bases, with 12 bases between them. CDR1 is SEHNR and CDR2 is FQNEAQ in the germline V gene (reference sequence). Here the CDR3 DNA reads TGTGCCAGCAGTTTTGCGTCGGGCGAGCAGTACTTC. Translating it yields CASSFASGEQYF. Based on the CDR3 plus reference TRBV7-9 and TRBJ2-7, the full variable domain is DTGVSQNPRHKITKRGQNVTFRCDPISEHNRLYWYRQTLGQGPEFLTYFQNEAQLEKSRLLSDRFSAERPKGSFSTLEIQRTEQGDSAMYLCASSFASGEQYFGPGTRLTVT.

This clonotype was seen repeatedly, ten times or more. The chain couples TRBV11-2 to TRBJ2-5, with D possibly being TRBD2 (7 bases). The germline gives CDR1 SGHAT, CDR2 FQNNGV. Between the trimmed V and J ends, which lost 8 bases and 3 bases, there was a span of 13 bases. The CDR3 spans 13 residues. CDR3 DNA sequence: TGTGCCAGCGGGGGGGCCTCGGAAGAGACCCAGTACTTC. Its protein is CASGGASEETQYF.

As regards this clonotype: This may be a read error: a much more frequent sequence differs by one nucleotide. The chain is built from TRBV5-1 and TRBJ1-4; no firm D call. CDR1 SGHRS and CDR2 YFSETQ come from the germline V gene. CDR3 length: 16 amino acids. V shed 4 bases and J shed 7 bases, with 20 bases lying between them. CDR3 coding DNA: TGCGCCAGCAGCACCGCTTCGACGGCAAATGGTGAAAAACTGTTTTTT. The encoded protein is CASSTASTANGEKLFF. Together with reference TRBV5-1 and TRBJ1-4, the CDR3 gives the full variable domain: KAGVTQTPRYLIKTRGQQVTLSCSPISGHRSVSWYQQTPGQGLQFLFEYFSETQRNKGNFPGRFSGRQFSNSRSEMNVSTLELGDSALYLCASSTASTANGEKLFFGSGTQLSVL.

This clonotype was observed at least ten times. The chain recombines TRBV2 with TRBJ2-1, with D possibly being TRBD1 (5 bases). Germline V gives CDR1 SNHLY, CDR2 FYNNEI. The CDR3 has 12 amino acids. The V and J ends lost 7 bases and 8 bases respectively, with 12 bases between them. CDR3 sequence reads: CASIRQGYEQFF. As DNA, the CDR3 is TGTGCCAGCATAAGGCAGGGCTATGAGCAGTTCTTC.

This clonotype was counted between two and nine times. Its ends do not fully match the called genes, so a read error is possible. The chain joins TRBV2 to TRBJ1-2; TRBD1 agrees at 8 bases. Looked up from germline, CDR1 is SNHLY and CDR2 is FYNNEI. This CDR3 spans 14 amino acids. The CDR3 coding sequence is TGTGCCAACAGTGAAGTTTCCAGGGGGCGCGGCTACACCTTC. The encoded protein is CANSEVSRGRGYTF.

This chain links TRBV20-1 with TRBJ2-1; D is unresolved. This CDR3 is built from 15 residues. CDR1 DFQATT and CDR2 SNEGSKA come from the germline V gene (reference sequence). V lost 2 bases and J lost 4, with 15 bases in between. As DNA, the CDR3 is TGCAGTGCTAGAATATTGGAAAGGGCGTACAATGAGCAGTTCTTC. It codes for CSARILERAYNEQFF.

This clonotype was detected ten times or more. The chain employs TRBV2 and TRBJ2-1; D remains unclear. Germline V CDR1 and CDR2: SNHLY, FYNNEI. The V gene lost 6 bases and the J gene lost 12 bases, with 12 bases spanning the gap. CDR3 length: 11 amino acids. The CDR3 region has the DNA TGTGCCAGCAGCAACTTGGTGGTGCAGTTCTTC. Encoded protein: CASSNLVVQFF.

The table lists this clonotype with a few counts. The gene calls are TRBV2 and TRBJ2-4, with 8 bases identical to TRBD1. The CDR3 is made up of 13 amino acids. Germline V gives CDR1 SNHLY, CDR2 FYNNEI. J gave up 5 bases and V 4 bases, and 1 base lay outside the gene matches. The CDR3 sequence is CASSGQGQNIQYF. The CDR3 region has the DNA TGTGCCAGCAGTGGACAGGGGCAAAACATTCAGTACTTC.

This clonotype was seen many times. CDR3 sequence: CASSPTGPTPYNEQFF. Here the CDR3 DNA reads TGTGCCAGCAGTCCGACAGGGCCTACCCCCTACAATGAGCAGTTCTTC. The chain joins TRBV12-3 or TRBV12-4 to TRBJ2-1; 7 nucleotides agree with TRBD1. The CDR3 has 16 residues. With 5 bases clipped from V and 2 bases from J, the junction kept 9 bases outside the gene matches.

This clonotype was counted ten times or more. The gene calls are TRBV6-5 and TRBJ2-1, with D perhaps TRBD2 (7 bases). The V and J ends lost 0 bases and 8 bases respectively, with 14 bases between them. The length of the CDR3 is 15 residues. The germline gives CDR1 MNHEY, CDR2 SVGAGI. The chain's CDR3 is CASSYSWGAGDEQFF. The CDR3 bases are TGTGCCAGCAGTTACTCTTGGGGGGCGGGAGATGAGCAGTTCTTC.

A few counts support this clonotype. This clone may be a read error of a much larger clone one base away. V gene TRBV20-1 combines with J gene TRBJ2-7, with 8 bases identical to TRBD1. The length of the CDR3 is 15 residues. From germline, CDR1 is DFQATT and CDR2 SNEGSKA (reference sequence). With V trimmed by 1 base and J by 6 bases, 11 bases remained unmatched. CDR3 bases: TGCAGTGCTAGAGGCTTCAGACAGGGGCTAACCGAGCAGTACTTC. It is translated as CSARGFRQGLTEQYF.

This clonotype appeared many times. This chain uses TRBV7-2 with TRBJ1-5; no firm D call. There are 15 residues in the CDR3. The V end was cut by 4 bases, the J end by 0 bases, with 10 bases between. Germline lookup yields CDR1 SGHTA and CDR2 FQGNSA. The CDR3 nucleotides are TGTGCCAGCAGCTACGGCCGGTTTAGCAATCAGCCCCAGCATTTT. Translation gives CASSYGRFSNQPQHF.

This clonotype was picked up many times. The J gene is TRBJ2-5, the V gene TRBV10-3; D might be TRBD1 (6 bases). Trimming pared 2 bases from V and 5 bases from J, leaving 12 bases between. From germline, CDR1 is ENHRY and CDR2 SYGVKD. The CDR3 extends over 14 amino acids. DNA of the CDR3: TGTGCCATCAGTGAGGGCAGGGGCGCTGAGACCCAGTACTTC. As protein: CAISEGRGAETQYF.

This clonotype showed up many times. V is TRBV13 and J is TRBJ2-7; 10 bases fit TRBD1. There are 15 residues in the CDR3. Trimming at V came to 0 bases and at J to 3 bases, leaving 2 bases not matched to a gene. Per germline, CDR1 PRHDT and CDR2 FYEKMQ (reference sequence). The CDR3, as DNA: TGTGCCAGCAGCTTAGGGGGACAGGGGTTCTACGAGCAGTACTTC. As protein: CASSLGGQGFYEQYF. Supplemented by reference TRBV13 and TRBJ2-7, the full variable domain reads AAGVIQSPRHLIKEKRETATLKCYPIPRHDTVYWYQQGPGQDPQFLISFYEKMQSDKGSIPDRFSAQQFSDYHSELNMSSLELGDSALYFCASSLGGQGFYEQYFGPGTRLTVT.

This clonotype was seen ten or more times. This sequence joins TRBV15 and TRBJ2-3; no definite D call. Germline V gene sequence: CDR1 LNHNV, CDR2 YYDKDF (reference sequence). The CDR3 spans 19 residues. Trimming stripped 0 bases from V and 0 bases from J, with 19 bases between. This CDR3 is CATSREIPTDYSSTDTQYF. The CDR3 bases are TGTGCCACCAGCAGAGAAATCCCAACGGATTACTCTAGCACAGATACGCAGTATTTT.

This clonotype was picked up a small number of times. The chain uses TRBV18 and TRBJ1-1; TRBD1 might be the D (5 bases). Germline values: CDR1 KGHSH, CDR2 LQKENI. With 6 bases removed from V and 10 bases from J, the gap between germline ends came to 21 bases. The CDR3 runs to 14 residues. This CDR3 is CASSPGTAEVTAFF. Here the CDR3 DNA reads TGTGCCAGCTCTCCAGGGACGGCTGAAGTTACAGCTTTCTTT.

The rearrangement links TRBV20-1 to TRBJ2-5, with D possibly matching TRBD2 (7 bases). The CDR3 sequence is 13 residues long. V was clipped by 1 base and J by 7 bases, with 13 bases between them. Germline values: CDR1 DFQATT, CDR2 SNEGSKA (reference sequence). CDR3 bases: TGCAGTGCTAGAGTCTCGAGGGGGGGGACCCAGTACTTC. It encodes CSARVSRGGTQYF.

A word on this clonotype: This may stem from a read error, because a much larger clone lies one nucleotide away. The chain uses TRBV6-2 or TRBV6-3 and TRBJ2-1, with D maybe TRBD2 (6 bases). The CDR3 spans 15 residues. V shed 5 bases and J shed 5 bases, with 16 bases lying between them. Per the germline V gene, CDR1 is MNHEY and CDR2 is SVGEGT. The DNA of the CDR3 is TGTGCCAGCAGTGCTAGCGTTGGAACCCACAATGAGCAGTTCTTC. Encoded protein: CASSASVGTHNEQFF.

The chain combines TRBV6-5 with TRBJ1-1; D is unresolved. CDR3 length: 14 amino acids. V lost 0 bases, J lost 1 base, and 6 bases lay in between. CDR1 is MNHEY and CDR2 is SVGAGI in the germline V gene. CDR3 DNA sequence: TGTGCCAGCAGTTACTCGTGGGGGAACACTGAAGCTTTCTTT. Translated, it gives CASSYSWGNTEAFF.